This T cell receptor (beta chain) was observed in a study of control samples from healthy donors and cancer patients. The germline V and J ends were trimmed by 3 bases and 2 bases, with 7 bases remaining between them. This CDR3 is built from 14 residues. Germline CDR1 reads MDHEN; CDR2 reads SYDVKM. TCRdb keeps only in-frame clones here, not all; method: immunoSEQ multiplex PCR. The repertoire includes around 170,000 clones, 90% to 95% of them detected once, and 0.68% sits in the top ten. The sample consisted of blood. The TCR originated in a woman aged 30 to 39 in good health. The V and J genes are TRBV28 and TRBJ2-2; no definite D call. The CDR3 here is CASSFPLNTGELFF. CDR3 nucleotides: TGTGCCAGCAGTTTCCCGCTCAACACCGGGGAGCTGTTTTTT. The whole variable domain, filled in from reference TRBV28 and TRBJ2-2, reads DVKVTQSSRYLVKRTGEKVFLECVQDMDHENMFWYRQDPGLGLRLIYFSYDVKMKEKGDIPEGYSVSREKKERFSLILESASTNQTSMYLCASSFPLNTGELFFGEGSRLTVL.